This T cell receptor (beta chain) was obtained from a study of OX40 agonist ivuxolimab in advanced cancers. Study results and caveats: Clonal expansion by week 6 occurred in CD4+ and CD8+ blood T cells (at 0.1 to 3.0 mg/kg).

The protocol was immunoSEQ multiplex PCR, while the TCRdb copy is restricted to in-frame clones and leaves out a portion. In the table there are around 80,000 clones, roughly 85% of which are singletons. This clone has just a few counts. What it binds is unknown. Enrollment shut out patients with autoimmune disease history or systemic immunosuppression. The CDR3 loop spans 14 amino acids. The ends were cut back, 4 bases at V and 5 bases at J, with 11 bases in the middle. This sequence was found in an adult with an advanced solid tumor such as melanoma, head and neck, liver or kidney cancer. Sequencing used CD4+ or CD8+ T cells sorted from blood, obtained in a trial of the OX40 agonist ivuxolimab. The chain uses TRBV23-1 and TRBJ2-2, with D possibly called TRBD1 or TRBD2 (5 bases each). TRBV23-1 is recorded as an ORF, its role being uncertain. CDR3 loop: CASSRPGRTGELFF. DNA for the CDR3: TGCGCCAGCAGTCGACCGGGGCGGACCGGGGAGCTGTTTTTT.